This TCR beta chain comes out of a study of T cell responses to AZD1222 COVID-19 vaccine. Regarding the study as a whole: No day 14 peak samples; only post-peak repertoires were characterized.

TCRdb's table, derived via immunoSEQ multiplex PCR, lists solely in-frame clones and lacks some. The data show more than 95,000 clones, 86% seen once. After removal of 0 bases from V and 0 bases from J, the junction contained 0 bases not matched to a gene. This CDR3 comprises 15 residues. Germline values: CDR1 LGHNA, CDR2 YNFKEQ. Regarding this clone: Its target is unknown.

The receptor was derived from an adult who received the MenACWY meningococcal vaccine as a control. This sample comprised peripheral blood, obtained 28 days after the second dose of the MenACWY control vaccine. This chain connects TRBV4-2 to TRBJ2-7; 9 positions agree with TRBD2. The CDR3 loop reads CASSQETSGSYEQYF. The CDR3 DNA reads as TGTGCCAGCAGCCAAGAGACTAGCGGCTCCTACGAGCAGTACTTC.